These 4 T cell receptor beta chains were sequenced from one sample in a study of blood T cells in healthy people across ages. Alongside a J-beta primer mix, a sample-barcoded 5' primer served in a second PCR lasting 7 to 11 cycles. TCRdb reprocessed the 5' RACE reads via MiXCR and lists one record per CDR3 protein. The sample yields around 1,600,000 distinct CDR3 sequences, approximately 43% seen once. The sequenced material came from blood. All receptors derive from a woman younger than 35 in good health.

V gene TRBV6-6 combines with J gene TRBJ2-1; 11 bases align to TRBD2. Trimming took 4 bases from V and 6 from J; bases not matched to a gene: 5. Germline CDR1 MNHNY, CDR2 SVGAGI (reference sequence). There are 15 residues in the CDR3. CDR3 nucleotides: TGTGCCAGCAGTTCGACTAGCGGGGCCACCAATGAGCAGTTCTTC. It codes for CASSSTSGATNEQFF.

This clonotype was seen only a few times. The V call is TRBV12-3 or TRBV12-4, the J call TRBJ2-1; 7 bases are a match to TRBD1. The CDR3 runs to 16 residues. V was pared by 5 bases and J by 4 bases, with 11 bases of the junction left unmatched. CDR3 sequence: CASSGDSGGWYNEQFF. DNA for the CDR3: TGTGCCAGCAGTGGGGACAGTGGAGGATGGTACAATGAGCAGTTCTTC.

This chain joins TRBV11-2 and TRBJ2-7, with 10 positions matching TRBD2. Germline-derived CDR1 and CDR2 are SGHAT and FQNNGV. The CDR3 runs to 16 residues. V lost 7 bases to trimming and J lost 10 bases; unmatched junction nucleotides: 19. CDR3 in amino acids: CASTKGGSGGSGTQYF. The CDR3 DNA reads TGTGCCAGCACCAAAGGTGGTAGCGGGGGGTCAGGTACCCAGTACTTC.

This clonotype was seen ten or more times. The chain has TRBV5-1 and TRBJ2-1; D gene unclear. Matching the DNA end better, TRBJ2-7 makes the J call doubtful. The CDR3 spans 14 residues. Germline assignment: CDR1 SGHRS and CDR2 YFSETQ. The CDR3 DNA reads TGCGCCAGCAGCTTGGCCTCCTCCTACAATGAGCAGTACTTC. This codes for CASSLASSYNEQYF.